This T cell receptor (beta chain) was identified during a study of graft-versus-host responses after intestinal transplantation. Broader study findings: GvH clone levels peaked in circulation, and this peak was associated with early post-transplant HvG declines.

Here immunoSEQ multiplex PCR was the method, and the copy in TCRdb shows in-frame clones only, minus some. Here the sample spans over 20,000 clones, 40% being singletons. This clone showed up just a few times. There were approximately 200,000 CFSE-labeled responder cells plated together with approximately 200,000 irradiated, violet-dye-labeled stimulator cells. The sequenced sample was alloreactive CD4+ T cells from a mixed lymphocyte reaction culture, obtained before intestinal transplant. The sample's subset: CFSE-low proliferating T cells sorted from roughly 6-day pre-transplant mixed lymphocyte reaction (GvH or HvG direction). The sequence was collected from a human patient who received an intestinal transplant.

CDR3 residues: CASSEAGYAPQHF. The CDR3 region has the DNA TGTGCCAGCAGTGAGGCAGGGTATGCGCCCCAGCATTTT. The chain employs TRBV6-1 and TRBJ1-5; D possibly corresponds to TRBD1 (5 bases). V was clipped by 3 bases and J by 9 bases, with 12 bases between them. CDR1 and CDR2 from the germline V gene are MNHNS and SASEGT. The CDR3 runs 13 residues.